This entry lists 19 T cell receptor beta chains sequenced from one sample in a study of control samples from healthy donors and cancer patients. The data were produced by immunoSEQ multiplex PCR, yet TCRdb's version contains in-frame clones alone and is incomplete. The data show roughly 92,000 clones, about 89% seen once. Sequenced input: blood. These receptor sequences come from a woman in her fifties or sixties in good health.

The gene calls are TRBV5-8 and TRBJ1-2; D perhaps matches TRBD1 (5 bases). CDR1 is SGHTS, CDR2 YDEGEE, per germline. V was pared by 4 bases and J by 6 bases, with 16 bases between. The CDR3 extends over 14 amino acids. The chain's CDR3 is CASSTGRNSNGYTF. The DNA for the CDR3 is TGTGCCAGCAGCACAGGACGGAATTCGAATGGCTACACCTTC. Using reference TRBV5-8 and TRBJ1-2 for the parts outside the CDR3, the full variable domain is EAGVTQSPTHLIKTRGQQATLRCSPISGHTSVYWYQQALGLGLQFLLWYDEGEERNRGNFPPRFSGRQFPNYSSELNVNALELEDSALYLCASSTGRNSNGYTFGSGTRLTVV.

This chain connects TRBV25-1 to TRBJ2-2, with D perhaps matching TRBD1 (6 bases). The germline V gene encodes CDR1 MGHDK and CDR2 SYGVNS. The V and J ends lost 7 bases and 4 bases respectively, with 13 bases between them. The CDR3 totals 14 residues. Written as DNA, the CDR3 is TGTGCCAGCATTGGGCAGGGGCCCACCGGGGAGCTGTTTTTT. Its protein product is CASIGQGPTGELFF.

The rearrangement uses TRBV10-3 and TRBJ2-2, with D unresolved. The germline V and J ends were trimmed by 8 bases and 7 bases, with 23 bases remaining between them. Germline-derived CDR1 and CDR2 are ENHRY and SYGVKD. CDR3 length: 16 amino acids. Here the CDR3 reads CAIPRGPGEVIGELFF. Written as DNA, the CDR3 is TGTGCCATCCCCCGAGGTCCGGGCGAGGTAATCGGGGAGCTGTTTTTT.

The CDR3 bases are TGCAGTGCTAGTTTGACTAGCGGGAGGGACCACAATGAGCAGTTCTTC. Its protein is CSASLTSGRDHNEQFF. This sequence joins TRBV20-1 and TRBJ2-1; 14 bases match TRBD2. The CDR3 loop spans 16 amino acids. Trimming cost V 3 bases and J 5 bases; bases outside gene matches: 6. CDR1 is DFQATT and CDR2 is SNEGSKA in the germline V gene (reference sequence).

The rearrangement links TRBV6-5 to TRBJ1-5; a possible D gene is TRBD1 (6 bases). Germline V gene data show CDR1 as MNHEY and CDR2 as SVGAGI. There are 13 residues in the CDR3. V lost 8 bases to trimming and J lost 6 bases, with 14 bases between them. The CDR3 region is CASSAGGRQPQHF. In DNA, the CDR3 is TGTGCCAGCTCTGCCGGGGGCCGTCAGCCCCAGCATTTT.

The V gene is TRBV6-5, the J gene TRBJ2-2, with 10 bases identical to TRBD2. Germline loops: CDR1 MNHEY, CDR2 SVGAGI. J lost 7 bases, V lost 6 bases, and 8 bases had no gene match. The CDR3 covers 15 residues. The chain's CDR3 is CASRPRLAGGGELFF. CDR3 DNA: TGTGCCAGCAGACCTCGACTAGCGGGTGGCGGGGAGCTGTTTTTT.

The V and J genes are TRBV24-1 and TRBJ2-3; the D gene is possibly TRBD2 (6 bases). The V gene lost 6 bases and the J gene lost 7 bases, with 16 bases spanning the gap. CDR1 and CDR2 from the germline V gene are KGHDR and SFDVKD. The CDR3 totals 14 residues. The CDR3 protein is CATSRGSPGNTQYF. DNA for the CDR3: TGTGCCACCAGTCGGGGGAGTCCGGGAAATACGCAGTATTTT.

The genes are TRBV18 and TRBJ1-6; 9 nucleotides align to TRBD1. V lost 3 bases to trimming and J lost 11 bases; unmatched junction nucleotides: 5. The germline gives CDR1 KGHSH, CDR2 LQKENI. The CDR3 has 14 residues. The CDR3: CASSPGTGNAPLHF. CDR3 DNA sequence: TGTGCCAGCTCACCGGGGACAGGGAACGCACCCCTCCACTTT.

This chain links TRBV7-8 with TRBJ1-2, with D possibly being TRBD1 (6 bases). The CDR3 totals 15 residues. Deletions cut 7 bases from V and 1 base from J, with 16 bases between. Germline V gives CDR1 SGHVS, CDR2 FQNEAQ. The CDR3 nucleotides are TGTGCCAGCACCCCCGGGGGGCAGGATAACTATGGCTACACCTTC. Protein sequence: CASTPGGQDNYGYTF.

The chain combines TRBV11-2 with TRBJ1-1; TRBD1 matches 7 bases. The CDR3 contains 15 residues. V gave up 2 bases and J gave up 1 base; unmatched junction bases: 4. Per germline, CDR1 SGHAT and CDR2 FQNNGV. In DNA form, the CDR3 reads TGTGCCAGCAGCTTATCAGGGGGGAGGAACACTGAAGCTTTCTTT. It codes for CASSLSGGRNTEAFF. The whole variable domain, filled in from reference TRBV11-2 and TRBJ1-1, reads EAGVAQSPRYKIIEKRQSVAFWCNPISGHATLYWYQQILGQGPKLLIQFQNNGVVDDSQLPKDRFSAERLKGVDSTLKIQPAKLEDSAVYLCASSLSGGRNTEAFFGQGTRLTVV.

This CDR3 is CAWVPRAGVNTIYF. CDR3 in DNA: TGTGCCTGGGTGCCAAGGGCCGGGGTAAACACCATATATTTT. The rearrangement links TRBV30 to TRBJ1-3; unclear D gene. This CDR3 comprises 14 residues. CDR1 GTSNPN and CDR2 SVGIG come from the germline V gene (reference sequence). V dropped 5 bases and J dropped 6 bases, with 17 bases sitting between them.

This chain links TRBV27 with TRBJ2-1; TRBD2 agrees at 7 bases. Losses at the gene ends were 3 bases for V and 5 bases for J; bases not matched to a gene: 10. The V gene's germline CDR1 is MNHEY and CDR2 SMNVEV (reference sequence). The CDR3 covers 16 residues. CDR3 in amino acids: CASSFRGEGLHNEQFF. As DNA, the CDR3 is TGTGCCAGCAGTTTTCGCGGGGAGGGCCTCCACAATGAGCAGTTCTTC.

The rearrangement joins TRBV19 to TRBJ2-7; 9 bases are a match to TRBD1. The CDR3 is made up of 16 amino acids. Germline CDR1 reads LNHDA; CDR2 reads SQIVND (reference sequence). Trimming took 5 bases from V and 1 from J; bases not matched to a gene: 9. CDR3 amino acids: CASSPRGTGRSYEQYF. Here the CDR3 DNA reads TGTGCCAGTAGTCCCAGAGGGACAGGGAGGTCCTACGAGCAGTACTTC.

CDR3 sequence reads: CATDTLYGYTF. The CDR3 nucleotides read TGTGCCACAGACACCCTCTATGGCTACACCTTC. The chain couples TRBV28 to TRBJ1-2; D ambiguous. Trimming removed 10 bases from V and 4 bases from J, with 10 bases in between. This CDR3 region has 11 residues. CDR1 and CDR2 from the germline V gene are MDHEN and SYDVKM.

The chain uses TRBV28 and TRBJ1-3, with TRBD1 matching over 7 bases. The V and J ends lost 6 bases and 4 bases, in that order; junction bases with no gene match: 12. The CDR3 length is 16 residues. Germline V gene sequence: CDR1 MDHEN, CDR2 SYDVKM. The CDR3 nucleotides read TGTGCCAGCAGCCCAGGGGGGGCTCCACCGGGAAACACCATATATTTT. Translated: CASSPGGAPPGNTIYF.

The chain employs TRBV11-3 and TRBJ2-5; no reliable D call. Germline V gene data show CDR1 as SGHNT and CDR2 as YENEEA. This CDR3 spans 14 amino acids. Between the trimmed V and J ends, which lost 1 base and 3 bases, there was a span of 9 bases. The CDR3 sequence: CASSLGADEETQYF. The CDR3 nucleotides read TGTGCCAGCAGCTTAGGGGCGGATGAAGAGACCCAGTACTTC.

V usage is TRBV7-9 and J usage is TRBJ2-5; D may be TRBD2 (7 bases). The CDR3 length is 15 residues. Trimming left V 1 base short and J 5 bases short, with 14 bases between. Germline CDR1 SEHNR, CDR2 FQNEAQ (reference sequence). The CDR3 DNA is TGTGCCAGCAGCTTAGGTTCGGGGGGCGCCGAGACCCAGTACTTC. It is translated as CASSLGSGGAETQYF.

The chain links TRBV5-1 to TRBJ1-1, with D possibly TRBD1 on 6 matching bases. The V and J ends lost 3 bases and 5 bases respectively, with 17 bases between them. Germline V lookup: CDR1 SGHRS, CDR2 YFSETQ. The CDR3 is 15 residues long. CDR3 sequence reads: CASSWGQSSRTEAFF. The CDR3 region has the DNA TGCGCCAGCAGCTGGGGGCAGTCTTCGAGAACTGAAGCTTTCTTT.

The rearrangement links TRBV7-6 to TRBJ1-5, with 9 bases identical to TRBD1. This CDR3 is built from 19 residues. Germline CDR1 reads SGHVS; CDR2 reads FNYEAQ. The V and J ends lost 3 bases and 0 bases, in that order; junction bases with no gene match: 12. The CDR3, as DNA: TGTGCCAGCAGCTTTGATGGACAGGGGCCAATCTATAGCAATCAGCCCCAGCATTTT. This encodes CASSFDGQGPIYSNQPQHF.